What follows describes a single T cell receptor beta chain. The target antigen is unknown. TCRdb used MiXCR to reprocess the 5' RACE reads, holding one entry per CDR3 protein. Of about 240,000 distinct CDR3 sequences detected, about 10% appear once; the ten largest clones hold 10%. The sample is drawn from a study of identical twins. Overall study findings and caveats: Twin pairs' shared out-of-frame alpha sequences were enriched in low generation probability. Conclusions were based on cross-sectional statistical analysis, without following the same donors. A lower insertion count was a feature of abundant cord blood beta clonotypes, with no such feature in memory repertoires.

With no exceptions, donors were healthy Caucasians. The CDR3 extends over 16 amino acids. Trimming removed 1 base from V and 9 bases from J, with 22 bases in between. Germline lookup yields CDR1 DFQATT and CDR2 SNEGSKA (reference sequence). The sample consisted of memory T cells sorted from blood. This TCR derives from a man between 50 and 59 years old in good health. The rearrangement uses TRBV20-1 and TRBJ2-1; D is possibly TRBD2 (6 bases). CDR3 sequence: CSARVGLPQNRVEQFF. The CDR3, as DNA: TGCAGTGCTAGAGTGGGACTCCCGCAAAACCGCGTTGAGCAGTTCTTC.